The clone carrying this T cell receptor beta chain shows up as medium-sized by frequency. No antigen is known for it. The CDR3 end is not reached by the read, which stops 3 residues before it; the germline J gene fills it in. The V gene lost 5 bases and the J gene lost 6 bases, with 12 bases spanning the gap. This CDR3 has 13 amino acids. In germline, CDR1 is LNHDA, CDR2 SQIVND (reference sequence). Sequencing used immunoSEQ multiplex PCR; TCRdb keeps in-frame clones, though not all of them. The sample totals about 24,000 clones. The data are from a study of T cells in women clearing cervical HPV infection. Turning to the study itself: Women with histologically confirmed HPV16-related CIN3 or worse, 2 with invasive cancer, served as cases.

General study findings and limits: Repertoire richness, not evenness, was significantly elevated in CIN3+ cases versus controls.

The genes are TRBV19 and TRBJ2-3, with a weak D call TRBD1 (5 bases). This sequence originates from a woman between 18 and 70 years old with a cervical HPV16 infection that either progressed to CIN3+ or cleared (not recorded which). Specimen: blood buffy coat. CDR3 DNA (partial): TGTGCCAGTAGTTTAACAGGTCGGGATACG. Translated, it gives CASSLTGRDT. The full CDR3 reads CASSLTGRDTQYF.